This T cell receptor (beta chain) was recovered during a study of PD-1 blockade in classical Hodgkin lymphoma. With V trimmed by 5 bases and J by 9 bases, 10 bases remained unmatched. CDR1 and CDR2 (germline): LNHDA, SQIVND (reference sequence). The CDR3 is 14 amino acids. Time point defined: cycle 4 day 1 (C4D1), after 6 weeks of nivolumab. All patients experienced relapse after autologous stem cell transplantation, and brentuximab vedotin exposure was variable. Produced via immunoSEQ multiplex PCR; TCRdb's table is partial and in-frame only. In the table there are approximately 49,000 clones, 80% of which are singletons. General study points: The study found complete responders had baseline diversity similar to newly diagnosed patients.

This clone was detected once. Its cognate antigen is unknown. This TCR was recovered from a human donor with classical Hodgkin lymphoma. This sample comprised peripheral blood mononuclear cells (PBMCs), obtained before the fourth cycle of nivolumab. The J gene is TRBJ1-5, the V gene TRBV19; 7 bases align to TRBD1. CDR3 protein: CASSRQGGMAPQHF. CDR3 coding DNA: TGTGCCAGTAGTCGACAGGGCGGGATGGCGCCCCAGCATTTT.